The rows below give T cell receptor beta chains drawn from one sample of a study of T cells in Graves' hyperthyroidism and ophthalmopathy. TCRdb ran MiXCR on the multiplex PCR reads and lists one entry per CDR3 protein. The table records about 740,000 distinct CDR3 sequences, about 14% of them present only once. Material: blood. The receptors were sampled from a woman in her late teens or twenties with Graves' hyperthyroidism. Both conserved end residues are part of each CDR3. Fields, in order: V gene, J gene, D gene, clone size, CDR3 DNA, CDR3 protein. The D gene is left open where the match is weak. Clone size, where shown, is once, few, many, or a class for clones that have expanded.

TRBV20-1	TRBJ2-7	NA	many	TGCAGTGCTACGACTCCTATTAGCTCCTACGAGCAGTACTTC	CSATTPISSYEQYF
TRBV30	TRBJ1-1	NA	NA	TGTACCTGGAAAGTTTGGGGGGCCGCAACTGAAGTTTTCTTT	CTWKVWGAATEVFF
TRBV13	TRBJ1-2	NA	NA	TGTGCCAGCAGCTTCTCGGACACTGGCTATGGCTACACCTTC	CASSFSDTGYGYTF
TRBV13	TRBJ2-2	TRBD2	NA	TGTGCCAGCAGCTCCCCGACTAGCGGGAGAGGCCCGAGCTCCGGGGAGCTGTTTTTT	CASSSPTSGRGPSSGELFF
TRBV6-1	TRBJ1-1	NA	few	TGTGCCAGCAGCCCAGGGTTCTCGGTGAACGCTGAAGCTTTCTTT	CASSPGFSVNAEAFF
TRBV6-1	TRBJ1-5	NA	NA	TGTGCCAGCAGTGAAGCAAATGGGTCATCCCGCGGACCCCAGCATTTT	CASSEANGSSRGPQHF
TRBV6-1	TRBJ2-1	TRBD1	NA	TGTGCCAGCCGACAGGGAACGAGTGAGCAGTTCTTC	CASRQGTSEQFF
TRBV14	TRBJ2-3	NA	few	TGTGCCAGCAGCCAATTTGCGACCCGCACAGATACGCAGTATTTT	CASSQFATRTDTQYF
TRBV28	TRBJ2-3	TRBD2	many	TGTGCCAGCACCTACCCCTTAGCGGGATACGGCACAGATACGCAGTATTTT	CASTYPLAGYGTDTQYF
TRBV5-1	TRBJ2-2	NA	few	TGCGCCAGCAGCCCAGGGACCGTTGACACCGGGGAGCTGTTTTTT	CASSPGTVDTGELFF
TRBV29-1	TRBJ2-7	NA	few	TGCAGCGTCGAGGGACCTAACTCCTACGAGCAGTACTTC	CSVEGPNSYEQYF
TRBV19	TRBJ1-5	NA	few	TGTGCCAGTAGCACCTCGGGGGGGAACAATCAGCCCCAGCATTTT	CASSTSGGNNQPQHF
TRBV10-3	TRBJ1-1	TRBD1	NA	TGTGCCATCAGTGAAACCCCCCCCGGGACAGGACTGAACACTGAAGCTTTCTTT	CAISETPPGTGLNTEAFF
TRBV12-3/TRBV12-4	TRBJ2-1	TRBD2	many	TGTGCCAGCAGTTGGACTTCGAGCGGGAGGGCCAGAAATGAGCAGTTCTTC	CASSWTSSGRARNEQFF
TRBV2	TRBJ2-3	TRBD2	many	TGTGCCAGCAGTGAAAGGCTAGCGGGAGTTCCCGATACGCAGTATTTT	CASSERLAGVPDTQYF
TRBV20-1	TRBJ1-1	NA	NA	TGCAGTGCTGCCTTGGGGGTTCAGACTGAAGCTTTCTTT	CSAALGVQTEAFF
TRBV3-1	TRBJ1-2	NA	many	TGTGCCAGCAGCCAATTTTCAGGAGTATATGGCTACACCTTC	CASSQFSGVYGYTF
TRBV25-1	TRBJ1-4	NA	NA	TGTGCCAGCAGTGCGTTTGGCAGGGATCGGGAAAAACTGTTTTTT	CASSAFGRDREKLFF
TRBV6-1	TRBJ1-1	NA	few	TGTGCCAGCAGCCAATATGGGCGCACTGAAGCTTTCTTT	CASSQYGRTEAFF
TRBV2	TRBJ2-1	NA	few	TGTGCCAGCAGGGATTTAGCCACAGCCTACAATGAGCAGTTCTTC	CASRDLATAYNEQFF
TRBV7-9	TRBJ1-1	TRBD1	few	TGTGCCAGCAGCTTAGGAGACGACAGGGTGAAAGGAGCTTTCTTT	CASSLGDDRVKGAFF
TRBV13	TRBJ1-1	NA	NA	TGTGCCAGCAGCTCGGTCCTGGCAGGGACGAACACTGAAGCTTTCTTT	CASSSVLAGTNTEAFF
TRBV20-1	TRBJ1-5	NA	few	TGCAGTGCCAGCGGGGTGGGGGGCCATCAGCCCCAGCATTTT	CSASGVGGHQPQHF
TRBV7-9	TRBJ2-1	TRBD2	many	TGTGCCAGCAGCTTCCCGCGGGGGAGCTCCTACAATGAGCAGTTCTTC	CASSFPRGSSYNEQFF
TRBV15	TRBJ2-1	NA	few	TGTGCCACCAGCAGAGATCGGGTCTCCTACAATGAGCAGTTCTTC	CATSRDRVSYNEQFF
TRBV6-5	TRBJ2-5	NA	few	TGTGCCAGCAGTTGGGCCCACCAAGAGACCCAGTACTTC	CASSWAHQETQYF
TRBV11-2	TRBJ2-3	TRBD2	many	TGTGCCAGCAGCTTAGGACAGCGGGAGGTGACAGATACGCAGTATTTT	CASSLGQREVTDTQYF
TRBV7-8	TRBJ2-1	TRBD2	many	TGTGCCAGCAGCTCGTGGACTAGCGGGAGGGAGAGCTCCTACAATGAGCAGTTCTTC	CASSSWTSGRESSYNEQFF
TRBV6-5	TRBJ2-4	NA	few	TGTGCCAGCAGTACTCCGGGACATTCAGGAAACATTCAGTACTTC	CASSTPGHSGNIQYF
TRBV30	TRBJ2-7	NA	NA	TGTGCCTGGAGCACTGCTCCAGTGTCCTCCTACGAGCAGTACTTC	CAWSTAPVSSYEQYF
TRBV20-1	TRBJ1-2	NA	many	TGCAGTGCTAGTTACAACCTCCGGGACCAGGGGGGCTACACCTTC	CSASYNLRDQGGYTF
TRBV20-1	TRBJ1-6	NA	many	TGCAGTGCTAGAGAGGGGGCGTCCCTCCACTTT	CSAREGASLHF
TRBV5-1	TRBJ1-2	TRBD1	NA	TGCGCCAGCAGCTGGGGAAAGACAGGGGGCGGCTATGGCTACACCTTC	CASSWGKTGGGYGYTF
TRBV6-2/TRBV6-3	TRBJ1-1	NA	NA	TGTGCCAGCAGTTACACCCCTGGGGGGAGCGACACTGAAGCTTTCTTT	CASSYTPGGSDTEAFF
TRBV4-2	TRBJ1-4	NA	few	TGTGCCAGCAGCACCGGGACTAGTAATGAAAAACTGTTTTTT	CASSTGTSNEKLFF
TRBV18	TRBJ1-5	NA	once	TGTGCCAGCTCACCAGTAGCAGGGAGCAATCAGCCCCAGCATTTT	CASSPVAGSNQPQHF
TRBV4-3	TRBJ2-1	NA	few	TGCGCCAGCAGCCCCCAGAAAGGGCTAGCGCGAGGAGGGGAGCAGTTCTTC	CASSPQKGLARGGEQFF
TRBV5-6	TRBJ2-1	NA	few	TGTGCCAGCAGGAAAGCTTTTAGTGAGCAGTTCTTC	CASRKAFSEQFF
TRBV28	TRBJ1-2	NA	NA	TGTGCCAGCAGTTTCGCGGAAAACTATGGCTACACCTTC	CASSFAENYGYTF
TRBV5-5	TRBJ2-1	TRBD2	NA	TGTGCCAGCAGCTTGGCCTACGGGGGGGCGGGTAGATCATACAATGAGCAGTTCTTC	CASSLAYGGAGRSYNEQFF
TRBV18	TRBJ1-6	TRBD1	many	TGTGCCAGCTCACCGTGGGACGACAGGGGGTCACCCCTCCACTTT	CASSPWDDRGSPLHF
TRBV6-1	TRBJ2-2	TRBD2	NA	TGTGCCAGCAGTTTCTCCCCCCACCCTAGCGGGAGGGCCGAGGCCGGGGAGCTGTTTTTT	CASSFSPHPSGRAEAGELFF
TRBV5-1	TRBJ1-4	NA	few	TGCGCCAGCAGCTACAGCACAACTAATGAAAAACTGTTTTTT	CASSYSTTNEKLFF
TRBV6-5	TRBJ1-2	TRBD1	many	TGTGCCAGCAGCTACGGACAGGGGTATAGGTATGGCTACACCTTC	CASSYGQGYRYGYTF